The next 20 T cell receptor beta chains were all read from a single sample in a study of T cells in localized non-small cell lung cancer. TCRdb's copy holds only in-frame clones and misses some; the assay was immunoSEQ multiplex PCR. Among about 31,000 clones listed, approximately 91% were seen once. The sample consisted of peripheral blood mononuclear cells, taken before any cancer treatment. The receptors originated from a woman between 35 and 75 years old with stage III lung adenocarcinoma.

The chain uses TRBV5-1 and TRBJ2-7; 10 nucleotides agree with TRBD1. CDR3 length equals 17 residues. Germline V gene sequence: CDR1 SGHRS, CDR2 YFSETQ. J gave up 6 bases and V 0 bases, and 12 bases lay outside the gene matches. CDR3: CASSLAGQGTPMGEQYF. The CDR3 nucleotides read TGCGCCAGCAGCTTGGCGGGACAGGGGACCCCAATGGGCGAGCAGTACTTC.

This clone turned up a few times. The chain combines TRBV29-1 with TRBJ1-1; 7 nucleotides align to TRBD1. Germline CDR1 reads SQVTM; CDR2 reads ANQGSEA. The ends lost 6 bases at V and 0 bases at J; junction bases unmatched: 16. This CDR3 has 17 residues. The CDR3 sequence: CSVYYKPRDSLNTEAFF. In DNA, the CDR3 is TGCAGCGTCTACTACAAACCTCGGGACAGTTTGAACACTGAAGCTTTCTTT.

This chain joins TRBV6-6 and TRBJ1-6; D is uncertain. Trimming pared 2 bases from V and 10 bases from J, leaving 9 bases between. CDR3 size: 13 residues. Germline V gives CDR1 MNHNY, CDR2 SVGAGI (reference sequence). For the CDR3, the DNA is TGTGCCAGCAGTTACGAGGTCCAGTCACCCCTCCACTTT. Residues: CASSYEVQSPLHF.

This chain connects TRBV7-3 to TRBJ2-2; D gene uncertain. Germline-derived CDR1 and CDR2 are SGHTA and FQGTGA. Between the trimmed V and J ends, which lost 4 bases and 3 bases, there was a span of 6 bases. This CDR3 is 13 amino acids long. The CDR3 bases are TGTGCCAGCAGCTACGCTTACACCGGGGAGCTGTTTTTT. This gives the protein CASSYAYTGELFF. Using reference TRBV7-3 and TRBJ2-2 for the parts outside the CDR3, the full variable domain is GAGVSQTPSNKVTEKGKYVELRCDPISGHTALYWYRQSLGQGPEFLIYFQGTGAADDSGLPNDRFFAVRPEGSVSTLKIQRTERGDSAVYLCASSYAYTGELFFGEGSRLTVL.

The chain employs TRBV10-2 and TRBJ1-1; D not certain. The CDR3 is 11 residues long. Germline CDR1 reads WSHSY; CDR2 reads SAAADI. The V and J ends lost 6 bases and 6 bases respectively, with 8 bases between them. The CDR3 is CASRGIAEAFF. The CDR3, as DNA: TGCGCCAGCAGGGGGATCGCTGAAGCTTTCTTT.

This chain joins TRBV2 and TRBJ2-1; D gene unclear. V lost 6 bases and J lost 10, with 13 bases in between. The V gene's germline CDR1 is SNHLY and CDR2 FYNNEI. The CDR3 has 12 amino acids. CDR3 sequence (DNA): TGTGCCAGCAGAGCCTCTAGTGACGAGCAGTTCTTC. This codes for CASRASSDEQFF.

The chain has TRBV11-2 and TRBJ1-3, with D possibly being TRBD1 (6 bases). Trimming left V 4 bases short and J 7 bases short, with 11 bases between. The CDR3 extends over 13 amino acids. Per the germline V gene, CDR1 is SGHAT and CDR2 is FQNNGV. This CDR3 reads CASSSGQGNTIYF. The CDR3 DNA follows: TGTGCCAGCAGCTCAGGGCAGGGGAACACCATATATTTT.

This CDR3 is CASSFYGEKLFF. The CDR3 bases are TGTGCCAGCAGCTTCTACGGTGAAAAACTGTTTTTT. This rearrangement joins TRBV13 to TRBJ1-4, with D hard to call. Germline CDR1 PRHDT, CDR2 FYEKMQ (reference sequence). The CDR3 is 12 residues long. Trimming removed 3 bases from V and 7 bases from J, with 6 bases in between.

The sample holds one count of this clone. The chain employs TRBV2 and TRBJ2-7, with D possibly being TRBD1 or TRBD2 (5 bases each). Germline V gene sequence: CDR1 SNHLY, CDR2 FYNNEI. With 6 bases removed from V and 1 base from J, the gap between germline ends came to 10 bases. This CDR3 is built from 13 residues. The CDR3: CASSGTYSYEQYF. CDR3 coding DNA: TGTGCCAGCAGCGGGACCTATTCCTACGAGCAGTACTTC.

V usage is TRBV2 and J usage is TRBJ2-7; 11 nucleotides line up with TRBD2. Losses at the gene ends were 8 bases for V and 6 bases for J; bases not matched to a gene: 12. The CDR3 length is 15 residues. The germline V gene encodes CDR1 SNHLY and CDR2 FYNNEI. The chain's CDR3 is CASRGQTSGRSEQYF. DNA for the CDR3: TGTGCCAGCCGGGGACAAACTAGCGGGAGAAGCGAGCAGTACTTC.

This chain joins TRBV7-9 and TRBJ2-5, with TRBD1 matching 8 bases. The J segment lost 0 bases and the V segment lost 11 bases, leaving 8 bases of the junction unmatched. The CDR3 length is 14 residues. Per germline, CDR1 SEHNR and CDR2 FQNEAQ (reference sequence). CDR3 sequence reads: CACIGDRYQETQYF. As DNA, the CDR3 is TGTGCCTGCATCGGGGACAGGTACCAAGAGACCCAGTACTTC.

This chain uses TRBV5-6 with TRBJ1-2, with 10 positions matching TRBD1. Losses at the gene ends were 4 bases for V and 8 bases for J; bases not matched to a gene: 8. This CDR3 region has 14 residues. Germline-derived CDR1 and CDR2 are SGHDT and YYEEEE. CDR3 bases: TGTGCCAGCAGCATTCCGACAGGGGGCGAGGGCTACACCTTC. Translating it yields CASSIPTGGEGYTF.

This chain joins TRBV9 and TRBJ2-3, with D unresolved. Trimming cost V 0 bases and J 10 bases, with 12 bases left between them. This CDR3 is 13 amino acids long. Germline CDR1 and CDR2: SGDLS and YYNGEE. The CDR3 region has the DNA TGTGCCAGCAGCGTAGACGTGTTGTCGGCGCAGTATTTT. It codes for CASSVDVLSAQYF.

This clone has just one count. V is TRBV27 and J is TRBJ2-1; TRBD2 aligns across 13 bases. Per germline, CDR1 MNHEY and CDR2 SMNVEV (reference sequence). The CDR3 is 15 amino acids. The ends lost 2 bases at V and 9 bases at J; junction bases unmatched: 4. The CDR3, as DNA: TGTGCCAGCAGTTTAATGGGGACTAGCGGGGCTGAGCAGTTCTTC. Translating gives CASSLMGTSGAEQFF.

The rearrangement joins TRBV19 to TRBJ2-2, with D perhaps TRBD1 (5 bases). With 5 bases removed from V and 7 bases from J, the gap between germline ends came to 14 bases. The CDR3 is 14 residues long. Germline values: CDR1 LNHDA, CDR2 SQIVND (reference sequence). In DNA form, the CDR3 reads TGTGCCAGTAGTGGGGCCGCTCAGGGCGGGGAGCTGTTTTTT. Translation gives CASSGAAQGGELFF.

This clone was seen just once. The chain recombines TRBV9 with TRBJ1-3, with D tentatively TRBD1 (5 bases). The CDR3 runs 16 residues. The V end lost 0 bases, the J end lost 2 bases, and 12 bases lay between the germline ends. Germline V gene lookup returns CDR1 SGDLS and CDR2 YYNGEE. The CDR3 loop is CASSVARGMAGNTIYF. The DNA for the CDR3 is TGTGCCAGCAGCGTAGCTAGGGGAATGGCTGGAAACACCATATATTTT.

This clone has a handful of counts. V is TRBV5-4 and J is TRBJ2-1; no clear D gene. Trimming left V 4 bases short and J 8 bases short, with 22 bases between. Germline values: CDR1 SGHNT, CDR2 YYREEE (reference sequence). The CDR3 length is 16 residues. The CDR3 bases are TGTGCCAGCAGCCGCCAGAGCAGGCCCACTGGGGATGAGCAGTTCTTC. This codes for CASSRQSRPTGDEQFF.

The rearrangement joins TRBV7-2 to TRBJ2-7; D call uncertain. Germline V CDR1 and CDR2: SGHTA, FQGNSA. This CDR3 has 12 amino acids. Trimming shortened V by 0 bases and J by 3 bases, and 3 bases separated the two germline ends. The CDR3 here is CASSLALYEQYF. CDR3 nucleotide sequence: TGTGCCAGCAGCTTAGCGCTCTACGAGCAGTACTTC. The full variable domain, its missing parts supplied by reference TRBV7-2 and TRBJ2-7, is GAGVSQSPSNKVTEKGKDVELRCDPISGHTALYWYRQSLGQGLEFLIYFQGNSAPDKSGLPSDRFSAERTGGSVSTLTIQRTQQEDSAVYLCASSLALYEQYFGPGTRLTVT.

The chain links TRBV30 to TRBJ2-7; 8 bases line up with TRBD2. Looked up from germline, CDR1 is GTSNPN and CDR2 is SVGIG (reference sequence). The CDR3 is made up of 14 amino acids. The trim removed 3 bases at V and 0 bases at J, leaving 4 bases unmatched. In nucleotides, the CDR3 is TGTGCCTGGAGGGCGAGCGGGGGCTCCTACGAGCAGTACTTC. Translating it yields CAWRASGGSYEQYF.

The chain joins TRBV9 to TRBJ2-7; D unresolved. This CDR3 has 13 residues. The ends were cut back, 7 bases at V and 0 bases at J, with 11 bases in the middle. Germline V gene data show CDR1 as SGDLS and CDR2 as YYNGEE. The chain's CDR3 is CASADESSYEQYF. DNA of the CDR3: TGTGCCAGCGCAGACGAGAGCTCCTACGAGCAGTACTTC.